These 6 T cell receptor beta chains were sequenced from one sample in a study of blood T cell repertoires in COVID-19. The assay was immunoSEQ multiplex PCR, and TCRdb's table has in-frame clones only and misses some. Of roughly 190,000 clones detected, 65% to 90% appear once; the ten largest clones hold about 11%. The sequencing sample was made of PBMCs or T cells enriched from blood (not recorded which). These receptor sequences come from a man in his forties who had recovered from COVID-19.

The gene calls are TRBV6-5 and TRBJ1-5; a possible D gene is TRBD1 (6 bases). The length of the CDR3 is 14 residues. Germline CDR1 and CDR2: MNHEY and SVGAGI. V was pared by 6 bases and J by 7 bases, with 16 bases between. The CDR3, as DNA: TGTGCCAGCAGCCCCCCAGGGGTGAGACAGCCCCAGCATTTT. Translated: CASSPPGVRQPQHF.

This clone appeared a single time. The chain combines TRBV5-4 with TRBJ1-1, with 7 bases matching TRBD1. Germline loops: CDR1 SGHNT, CDR2 YYREEE (reference sequence). V lost 7 bases, J lost 0 bases, and 6 bases stayed unmatched. The CDR3 is 14 amino acids. The CDR3 loop reads CASRRGQMNTEAFF. CDR3 nucleotide sequence: TGTGCCAGCCGACGGGGACAGATGAACACTGAAGCTTTCTTT.

This rearrangement joins TRBV7-2 to TRBJ1-2; D uncertain. The germline CDR1 and CDR2 sequences are SGHTA and FQGNSA. Trimming took off 2 bases at V and 1 base at J, with 8 bases between the two ends. The CDR3 length is 14 residues. The CDR3 nucleotides are TGTGCCAGCAGCTTAATCCTAAATAACTATGGCTACACCTTC. Its translation: CASSLILNNYGYTF.

This clone was seen only a few times. This chain connects TRBV5-1 to TRBJ1-1; the match to TRBD1 covers 8 bases. Germline V gene data show CDR1 as SGHRS and CDR2 as YFSETQ. Trimming removed 2 bases from V and 4 bases from J; junction bases left unmatched: 10. The CDR3 loop spans 16 amino acids. CDR3 nucleotides: TGCGCCAGCAGCTTCCCAGCCGGACAGGGATCCACTGAAGCTTTCTTT. This encodes CASSFPAGQGSTEAFF.

The chain combines TRBV3-1 (or the pseudogene TRBV3-2) with TRBJ2-7, with 8 positions matching TRBD1. CDR1 LGHDT and CDR2 YNNKEL come from the germline V gene (reference sequence). V dropped 5 bases and J dropped 3; count of bases not matched to a gene: 6. The CDR3 is made up of 14 amino acids. The CDR3 protein is CASSWDRHCYEQYV. The DNA of the CDR3 is TGTGCCAGCAGCTGGGACAGGCATTGCTACGAGCAGTACGTC.

A note on this clone: Different DNA sequences within this sample yield the same CDR3. This rearrangement joins TRBV28 to TRBJ2-3; no clear D. From germline, CDR1 is MDHEN and CDR2 SYDVKM. The CDR3 contains 15 residues. Trimming removed 3 bases from V and 0 bases from J, with 10 bases in between. The CDR3 DNA sequence: TGTGCCAGCAGTTTGGAGACTTCTAGCACAGATACGCAGTATTTT. Its translation is CASSLETSSTDTQYF.